This T cell receptor (beta chain) was recovered during a study of beta chain features in type 1 diabetes. Study-wide findings and caveats: Sampled from patients, naive, central memory and Treg TCRB repertoires appeared more similar than those sampled from healthy donors.

All of the isolated RNA was reverse transcribed, so expressed TCRB transcripts were sequenced. Average reads for naive, central memory and regulatory T cell samples were around 4 million. The protocol was immunoSEQ multiplex PCR, while the TCRdb copy is restricted to in-frame clones and leaves out a portion. The table includes hundreds of thousands of clones, 10% to 15% detected once. CDR3 length: 14 amino acids. Between the trimmed V and J ends, which lost 6 bases and 1 base, there was a span of 9 bases. Germline V lookup: CDR1 KGHSH, CDR2 LQKENI. This clone was seen a handful of times. Its matching antigen is unknown. Averaging around 110 mL, one heparinised blood draw came from each individual donor.

The receptor was derived from a man between 18 and 35 years old in good health. This chain joins TRBV18 and TRBJ2-2; no definite D call. The sequenced material came from naive CD4+ T cells from blood. CDR3 sequence reads: CASSTLGNTGELFF. In DNA form, the CDR3 reads TGTGCCAGCTCTACCCTCGGGAACACCGGGGAGCTGTTTTTT.